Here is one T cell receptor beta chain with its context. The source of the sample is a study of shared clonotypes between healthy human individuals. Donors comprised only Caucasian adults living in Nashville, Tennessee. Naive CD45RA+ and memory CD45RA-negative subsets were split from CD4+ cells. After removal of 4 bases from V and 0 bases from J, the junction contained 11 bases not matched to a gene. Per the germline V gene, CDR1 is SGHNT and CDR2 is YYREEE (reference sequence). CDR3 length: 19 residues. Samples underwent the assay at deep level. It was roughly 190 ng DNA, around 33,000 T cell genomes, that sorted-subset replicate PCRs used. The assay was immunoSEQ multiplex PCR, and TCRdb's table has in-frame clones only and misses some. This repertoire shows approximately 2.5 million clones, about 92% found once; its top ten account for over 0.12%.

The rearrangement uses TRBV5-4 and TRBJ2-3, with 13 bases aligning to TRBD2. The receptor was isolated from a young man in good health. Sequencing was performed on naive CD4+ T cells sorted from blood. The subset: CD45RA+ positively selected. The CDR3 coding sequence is TGTGCCAGCAGCGGAGGGGGACTAGCGGGACCAGGGAGCACAGATACGCAGTATTTT. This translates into CASSGGGLAGPGSTDTQYF. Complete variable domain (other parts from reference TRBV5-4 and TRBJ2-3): ETGVTQSPTHLIKTRGQQVTLRCSSQSGHNTVSWYQQALGQGPQFIFQYYREEENGRGNFPPRFSGLQFPNYSSELNVNALELDDSALYLCASSGGGLAGPGSTDTQYFGPGTRLTVL.